The entry that follows covers one T cell receptor (beta chain) sequence. Authors' methods: Reference gene primer amplification gave nucleated cell count estimates. Sequenced by immunoSEQ multiplex PCR; TCRdb stores in-frame clones only, minus some. The D gene and trimming were derived from the DNA, and the V and J assignments and clone size from that table. The sample lists 400,000 to 450,000 clones; around nine tenths were seen once. This CDR3 is 16 amino acids long. Per the germline V gene, CDR1 is KGHSH and CDR2 is LQKENI. The ends were cut back, 4 bases at V and 0 bases at J, with 10 bases in the middle. These data originate in a study of blood T cell repertoires in COVID-19. Looking at the study overall: The study drew acute and convalescent COVID-19 samples from the United States, Italy and Spain. Sources were T cells, B-cell-depleted T cells, or PBMCs; the material itself was cDNA or gDNA.

Enrolled during active infection, Seattle patients were then followed longitudinally. The sequencing sample was made of peripheral blood. This TCR was sampled from a man aged 18 to 30 with COVID-19, enrolled during active disease. The rearrangement links TRBV18 to TRBJ1-6, with no clear D. The CDR3 bases are TGTGCCAGCTCACATGCGGCAAGCTCCTATAATTCACCCCTCCACTTT. It translates to CASSHAASSYNSPLHF. Looking up the rest from reference TRBV18 and TRBJ1-6 gives the full variable domain: NAGVMQNPRHLVRRRGQEARLRCSPMKGHSHVYWYRQLPEEGLKFMVYLQKENIIDESGMPKERFSAEFPKEGPSILRIQQVVRGDSAAYFCASSHAASSYNSPLHFGNGTRLTVT.